These T cell receptor beta chains were read from a single sample in a study of cytomegalovirus exposure and HLA in healthy donors. Libraries were prepared by immunoSEQ multiplex PCR; TCRdb keeps only in-frame clonotypes and omits some of them. The sample contains roughly 100,000 clones, 60% to 85% of which appear only once. Sample: PBMCs. The receptors derive from a middle-aged woman in good health and CMV-seronegative. CDR3s include the opening cysteine and the closing phenylalanine or tryptophan. A D gene is named only where the DNA matches it firmly. A clone size is listed for some rows: how often the clone was seen (once, few, many), or a class if it is expanded.

>TRBJ1-2|TRBV15|NA|NA
TGTGCCACCAGCGCCTCGCAGGGCTATGGCTACACCTTC
CATSASQGYGYTF
>TRBJ2-7|TRBV19|TRBD1|NA
TGTGCCGGAAGACCGTCCGGGACAGGATCCTACGAGCAGTACTTC
CAGRPSGTGSYEQYF
>TRBJ2-3|TRBV7-2|TRBD2|NA
TGTGCCAGCAGCTACGGGGGGGCCCCGGATACGCAGTATTTT
CASSYGGAPDTQYF
>TRBJ2-6|TRBV5-1|TRBD1|NA
TGCGCCAGCAGAACAGGGGACTCTGGGGCCAACGTCCTGACTTTC
CASRTGDSGANVLTF
>TRBJ2-2|TRBV4-1|TRBD2|NA
TGCGCCAGCAGCCAAGGCTCTAGCGGGGGGGCCTTGGCCGGGGAGCTGTTTTTT
CASSQGSSGGALAGELFF
>TRBJ2-2|TRBV5-6|TRBD2|NA
TGTGCCAGCAGCTTGGTCAGCGGGGGGCCCCTCACCGGGGAGCTGTTTTTT
CASSLVSGGPLTGELFF
>TRBJ1-1|TRBV10-3|NA|NA
TGTGCCATCAGTTACGGGGGGCCGAACACTGAAGCTTTCTTT
CAISYGGPNTEAFF
>TRBJ2-5|TRBV4-2|TRBD2|NA
TGTGCCAGCAGCCAAGCTGGGCGGGGGGGAGAGACCCAGTACTTC
CASSQAGRGGETQYF
>TRBJ1-5|TRBV30|TRBD1|NA
TGTGCCTGGGGGGGACAGGGGAATCAGCCCCAGCATTTT
CAWGGQGNQPQHF
>TRBJ2-5|TRBV5-1|NA|NA
TGCGCCAGCAGAAGCGGAGGAGGACGGGATGGGACCCAGTACTTC
CASRSGGGRDGTQYF
>TRBJ1-1|TRBV10-2|NA|NA
TGCGCCAGCAGTGAGTACAGGGCAGGGGCGAACACTGAAGCTTTCTTT
CASSEYRAGANTEAFF
>TRBJ2-7|TRBV30|NA|NA
TGTGCCTGGAAAATACAGGGGACTAGCGAGCAGTACTTC
CAWKIQGTSEQYF
>TRBJ1-2|TRBV4-2|TRBD1|NA
TGTGCCAGCAGCCGAGGACAGGGGGCGAAAACTAACTATGGCTACACCTTC
CASSRGQGAKTNYGYTF
>TRBJ2-7|TRBV7-9|NA|NA
TGTGCCAGCAGCTTATTTGTTGGGGGGAGGTCGAAAGAGCAGTACTTC
CASSLFVGGRSKEQYF
>TRBJ2-5|TRBV7-3|NA|NA
TGTGCCAGCAGCTTACTGTCGGGCGGGGGCGCAGAGACCCAGTACTTC
CASSLLSGGGAETQYF
>TRBJ1-1|TRBV5-6|NA|NA
TGTGCCAGCAGCTTGGCGGGGGGCGAGGCGCTCAACACTGAAGCTTTCTTT
CASSLAGGEALNTEAFF
>TRBJ2-7|TRBV2|TRBD1|NA
TGTGCCAGCAGTCCCCCCACGGGACAGACCGAGCAGTACTTC
CASSPPTGQTEQYF
>TRBJ1-4|TRBV5-1|TRBD1|NA
TGCGCCAGCAGCTTAATGGGGACAGCAAATGAAAAACTGTTTTTT
CASSLMGTANEKLFF
>TRBJ2-3|TRBV4-1|TRBD2|once
TGCGCCAGCAGCCAACAGATAGCGGGAGGTGCACCAGATACGCAGTATTTT
CASSQQIAGGAPDTQYF
>TRBJ1-1|TRBV7-3|NA|few
TGTGCCAGCAGCAGAGACAGACCGGCTGAAGCTTTCTTT
CASSRDRPAEAFF
>TRBJ2-5|TRBV5-1|TRBD1|NA
TGCGCCAGCAGCTGGGGCGATCGGGACAGACAAGAGACCCAGTACTTC
CASSWGDRDRQETQYF
>TRBJ1-1|TRBV7-3|NA|NA
TGTGCCAGCAGCCTCACATGGAACACTGAAGCTTTCTTT
CASSLTWNTEAFF
>TRBJ2-3|TRBV7-3|TRBD2|NA
TGTGCCAGCAGCATAGCGGGGGCAGGAGATACGCAGTATTTT
CASSIAGAGDTQYF
>TRBJ1-1|TRBV2|NA|NA
TGTGCCAGCAGGAGGACACTTCCCTTATCTGAAGCTTTCTTT
CASRRTLPLSEAFF
>TRBJ1-1|TRBV10-3|TRBD1|NA
TGTGCCATCAGTGACGAGGGACAGGTGGACACTGAAGCTTTCTTT
CAISDEGQVDTEAFF
>TRBJ1-5|TRBV4-1|NA|few
TGCGCCAGCAGCGTGAGGACAGACTATCAGCCCCAGCATTTT
CASSVRTDYQPQHF
>TRBJ2-3|TRBV5-1|TRBD1|NA
TGCGCCAGCAGCTTTACAGGGGGCGTGTCGGATACGCAGTATTTT
CASSFTGGVSDTQYF
>TRBJ2-7|TRBV10-2|NA|NA
TGCGCCAGCAGTGCGACAGGCCTCTTAGACTCCTACGAGCAGTACTTC
CASSATGLLDSYEQYF
>TRBJ1-1|TRBV27|NA|NA
TGTGCCAGCAGTTTACGCAGACAGAACACTGAAGCTTTCTTT
CASSLRRQNTEAFF
>TRBJ2-3|TRBV25-1|NA|NA
TGTGCCAGCGCTAGCTACGCGGGGTTATTTACAGATACGCAGTATTTT
CASASYAGLFTDTQYF
>TRBJ1-1|TRBV11-2|NA|few
TGTGCCAGCAGCACAAGCGGCAGACTCGAAGCTTTCTTT
CASSTSGRLEAFF
>TRBJ2-1|TRBV25-1|NA|NA
TGTGCCAGCAGCCGAAGGGGGACCCCTCTTGGGCGGTTCTTC
CASSRRGTPLGRFF
>TRBJ2-1|TRBV27|NA|NA
TGTGCCAGCAGTTTAAGGCAGGGGTACAATGAGCAGTTCTTC
CASSLRQGYNEQFF
>TRBJ2-2|TRBV7-8|NA|NA
TGTGCCAGCAGCCTAACGGCCCGGGTCTCACGGTTCCCCGGGGAGCTGTTTTTT
CASSLTARVSRFPGELFF
>TRBJ1-1|TRBV5-4|TRBD1|NA
TGTGCCAGCAGCATCGGAGGGGGCCGTTTTAACACTGAAGCTTTCTTT
CASSIGGGRFNTEAFF
>TRBJ2-7|TRBV6-6|TRBD1|NA
TGTGCCAGCATAGGAGGACAGGGGACGTACTACGAGCAGTACTTC
CASIGGQGTYYEQYF
>TRBJ2-7|TRBV10-1|TRBD1|NA
TGCGCCAGCAGTGAGTTTCCAGGGGGCGGCGAGCAGTACTTC
CASSEFPGGGEQYF
>TRBJ1-5|TRBV19|TRBD1|NA
TGTGCCAGCCACATGGGACAGCTCAATCAGCCCCAGCATTTT
CASHMGQLNQPQHF
>TRBJ2-3|TRBV2|NA|NA
TGTGCCAGCAGTGCACACCAAGGGGGCACAGATACGCAGTATTTT
CASSAHQGGTDTQYF
>TRBJ2-7|TRBV7-2|NA|NA
TGTGCCAGCAGCTTAGCGGGGAGCTCCTACGAGCAGTACTTC
CASSLAGSSYEQYF
>TRBJ2-1|TRBV5-1|NA|NA
TGCGCCAGCAGCTTGGGGGGACTCGACAATGAGCAGTTCTTC
CASSLGGLDNEQFF
>TRBJ1-5|TRBV30|TRBD1|NA
TGTGCCTGGAATCCGGACAGGAATCAGCCCCAGCATTTT
CAWNPDRNQPQHF
>TRBJ2-1|TRBV5-1|NA|once
TGCGCCAGCACCGTACAGGGTGACTACAATGAGCAGTTCTTC
CASTVQGDYNEQFF
>TRBJ1-2|TRBV4-2|TRBD1|NA
TGTGCCAGCAGTTGGGGACAGTCCGGCTACACCTTC
CASSWGQSGYTF
>TRBJ1-1|TRBV19|NA|NA
TGTGCCAGTAGTATTCCCACCGCGGGGACTGAAGCTTTCTTT
CASSIPTAGTEAFF
>TRBJ2-7|TRBV20-1|TRBD1|NA
TGCAGTGCTGACAGGGACTACGAGCAGTACTTC
CSADRDYEQYF
>TRBJ2-1|TRBV10-3|TRBD2|NA
TGTGCCATCAGCACCGGGACTAGCGGGGGGGCTAATAATGAGCAGTTCTTC
CAISTGTSGGANNEQFF